Sequencing of this T cell receptor beta chain was carried out in a study of technical replicates of blood from a handful of donors. The data were produced by immunoSEQ multiplex PCR, yet TCRdb's version contains in-frame clones alone and is incomplete. The sample records about 82,000 clones, over 90% being singletons. The CDR3 sequence is 14 residues long. Looked up from germline, CDR1 is SGHVS and CDR2 is FQNEAQ. The V end lost 0 bases, the J end lost 6 bases, and 8 bases lay between the germline ends. This clonotype originated in a human donor in good health. Sequences were obtained from T cells isolated from PBMCs. The chain combines TRBV7-8 with TRBJ2-2; D may be TRBD2 (5 bases). The chain's CDR3 is CASSLAPRAGELFF. CDR3 in DNA: TGTGCCAGCAGCTTAGCGCCGAGGGCCGGGGAGCTGTTTTTT.